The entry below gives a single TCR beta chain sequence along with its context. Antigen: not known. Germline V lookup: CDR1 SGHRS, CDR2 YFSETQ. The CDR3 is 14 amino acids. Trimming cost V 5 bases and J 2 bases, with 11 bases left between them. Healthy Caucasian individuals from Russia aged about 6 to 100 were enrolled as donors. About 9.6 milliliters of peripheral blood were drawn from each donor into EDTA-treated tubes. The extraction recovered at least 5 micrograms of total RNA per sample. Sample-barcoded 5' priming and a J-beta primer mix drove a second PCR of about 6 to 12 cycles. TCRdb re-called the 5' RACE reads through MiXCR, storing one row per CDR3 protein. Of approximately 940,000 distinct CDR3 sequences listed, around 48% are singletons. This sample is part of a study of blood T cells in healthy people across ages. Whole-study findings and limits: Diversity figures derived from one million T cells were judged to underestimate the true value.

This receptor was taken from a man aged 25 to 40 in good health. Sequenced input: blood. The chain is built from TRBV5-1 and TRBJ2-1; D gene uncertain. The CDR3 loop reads CASSRVATYNEQFF. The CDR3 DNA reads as TGCGCCAGCAGTCGGGTTGCGACCTACAATGAGCAGTTCTTC.